The present TCR beta chain was sequenced within a study of persistence of HIV-infected CD4 T cells. Worth noting for this clone: Its antigen is as yet unknown.

Cells were stimulated nonspecifically with anti-CD3/anti-CD28 magnetic beads. Sorting selected CD4+ T cells upregulating both CD40 ligand and CD69. General observations from the study: Degenerate expanded CDR3beta sequences were enriched among CMV- and Gag-responding cells.

V lost 5 bases, J lost 2 bases, and 6 bases stayed unmatched. Germline-derived CDR1 and CDR2 are SGHRS and YFSETQ. CDR3 size: 15 residues. The immunoSEQ assay was version 4, run in survey mode. Produced via immunoSEQ multiplex PCR; TCRdb's table is partial and in-frame only. The sample records about 45,000 clones, 88% being singletons. The specimen was CD4+ T cells sorted from PBMCs after roughly 17-hour stimulation, collected from a patient who received antiretroviral therapy. This TCR was sampled from an adult woman with HIV who was CMV-seropositive. The chain carries TRBV5-1 and TRBJ2-1, with 8 positions matching TRBD2. The CDR3 DNA reads as TGCGCCAGCAGGGTAAGCGGGGGCCCCTACAATGAGCAGTTCTTC. This translates into CASRVSGGPYNEQFF.